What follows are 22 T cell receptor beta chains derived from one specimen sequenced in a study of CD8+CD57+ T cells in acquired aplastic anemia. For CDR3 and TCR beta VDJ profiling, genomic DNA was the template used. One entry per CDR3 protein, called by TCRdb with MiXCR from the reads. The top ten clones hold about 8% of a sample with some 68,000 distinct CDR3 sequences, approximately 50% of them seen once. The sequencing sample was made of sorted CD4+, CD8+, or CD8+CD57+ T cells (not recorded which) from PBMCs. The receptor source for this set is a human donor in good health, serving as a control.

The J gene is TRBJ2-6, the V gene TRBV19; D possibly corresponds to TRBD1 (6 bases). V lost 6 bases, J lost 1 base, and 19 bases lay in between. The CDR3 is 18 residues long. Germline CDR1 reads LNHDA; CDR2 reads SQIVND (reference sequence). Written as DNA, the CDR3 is TGTGCCAGTAGGTACAGGGTGAGGGTCGGGTCTGGGGCCAACGTCCTGACTTTC. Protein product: CASRYRVRVGSGANVLTF.

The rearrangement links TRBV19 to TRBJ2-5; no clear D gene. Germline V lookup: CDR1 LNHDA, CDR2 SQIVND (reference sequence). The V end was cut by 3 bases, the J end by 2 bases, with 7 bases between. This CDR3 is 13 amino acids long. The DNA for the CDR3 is TGTGCCAGTAGTATTTTGGGGCAAGAGACCCAGTACTTC. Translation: CASSILGQETQYF.

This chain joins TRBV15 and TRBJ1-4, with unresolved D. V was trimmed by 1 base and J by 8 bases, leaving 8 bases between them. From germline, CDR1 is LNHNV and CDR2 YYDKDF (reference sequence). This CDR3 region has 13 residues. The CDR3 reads CATSRVIREKLFF. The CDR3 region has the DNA TGTGCCACCAGCAGAGTCATTCGGGAAAAACTGTTTTTT.

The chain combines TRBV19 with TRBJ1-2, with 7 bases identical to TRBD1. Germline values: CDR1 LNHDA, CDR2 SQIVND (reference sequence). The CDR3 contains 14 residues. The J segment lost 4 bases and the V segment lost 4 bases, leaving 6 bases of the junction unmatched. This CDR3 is CASSTEAGGYGYTF. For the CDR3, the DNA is TGTGCCAGTAGTACGGAGGCAGGGGGCTATGGCTACACCTTC.

The CDR3 spells CASRGDSGSYEQYF. The DNA of the CDR3 is TGTGCCAGTAGGGGGGATAGCGGCTCCTACGAGCAGTACTTC. This chain joins TRBV19 and TRBJ2-7, with D possibly being TRBD2 (6 bases). Germline V gives CDR1 LNHDA, CDR2 SQIVND (reference sequence). The CDR3 runs to 14 residues. Trimming took off 6 bases at V and 0 bases at J, with 12 bases between the two ends.

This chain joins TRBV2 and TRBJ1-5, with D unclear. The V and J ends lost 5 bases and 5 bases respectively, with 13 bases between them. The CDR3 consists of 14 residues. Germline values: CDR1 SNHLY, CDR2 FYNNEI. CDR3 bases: TGTGCCAGCAGTTTGAAGGGCGACGATCAGCCCCAGCATTTT. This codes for CASSLKGDDQPQHF.

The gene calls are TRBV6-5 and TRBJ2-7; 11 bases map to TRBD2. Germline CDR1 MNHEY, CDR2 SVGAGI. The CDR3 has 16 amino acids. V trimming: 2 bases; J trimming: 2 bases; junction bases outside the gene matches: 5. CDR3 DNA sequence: TGTGCCAGCAGTTACCAACTAGCGGGGGCCACCTACGAGCAGTACTTC. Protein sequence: CASSYQLAGATYEQYF.

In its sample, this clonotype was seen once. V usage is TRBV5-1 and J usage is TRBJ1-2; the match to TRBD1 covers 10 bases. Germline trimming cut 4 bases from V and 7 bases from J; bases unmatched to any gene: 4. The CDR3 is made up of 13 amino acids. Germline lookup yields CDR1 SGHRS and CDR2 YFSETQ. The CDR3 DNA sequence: TGCGCCAGCAGCATAGACAGGGGGCTTGGCTACACCTTC. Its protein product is CASSIDRGLGYTF.

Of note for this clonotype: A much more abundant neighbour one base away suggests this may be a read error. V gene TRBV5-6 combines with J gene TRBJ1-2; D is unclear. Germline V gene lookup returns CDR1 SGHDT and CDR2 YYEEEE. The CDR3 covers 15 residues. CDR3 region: CARSIPDPTIRGYTF. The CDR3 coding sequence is TGTGCCCGCAGCATACCGGACCCCACTATTCGGGGCTACACCTTC.

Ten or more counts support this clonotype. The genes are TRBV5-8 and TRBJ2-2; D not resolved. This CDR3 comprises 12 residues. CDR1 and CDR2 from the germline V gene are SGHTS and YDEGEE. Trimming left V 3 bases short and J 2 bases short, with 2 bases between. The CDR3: CASSSNTGELFF. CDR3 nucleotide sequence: TGTGCCAGCAGCTCAAACACCGGGGAGCTGTTTTTT.

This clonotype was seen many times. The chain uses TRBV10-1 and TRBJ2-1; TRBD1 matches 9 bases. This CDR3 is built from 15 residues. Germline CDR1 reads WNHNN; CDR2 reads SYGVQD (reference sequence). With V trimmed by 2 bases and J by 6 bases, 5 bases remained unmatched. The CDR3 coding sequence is TGCGCCAGCAGTGAGCGGACAGGGGCTCCCAATGAGCAGTTCTTC. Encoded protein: CASSERTGAPNEQFF.

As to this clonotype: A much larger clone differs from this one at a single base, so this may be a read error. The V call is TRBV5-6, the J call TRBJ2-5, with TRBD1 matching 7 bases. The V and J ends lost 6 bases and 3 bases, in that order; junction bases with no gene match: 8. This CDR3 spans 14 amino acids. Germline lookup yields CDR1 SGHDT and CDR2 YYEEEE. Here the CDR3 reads CASNPGTEKETQYF. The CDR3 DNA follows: TGTGCCAGCAACCCCGGGACAGAGAAAGAGACCCAGTACTTC.

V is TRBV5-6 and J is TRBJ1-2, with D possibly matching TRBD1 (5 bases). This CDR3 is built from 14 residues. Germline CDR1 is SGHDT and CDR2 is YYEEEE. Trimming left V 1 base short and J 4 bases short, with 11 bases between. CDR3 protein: CASSLTAGSYGYTF. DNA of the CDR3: TGTGCCAGCAGCTTGACGGCAGGGAGCTATGGCTACACCTTC.

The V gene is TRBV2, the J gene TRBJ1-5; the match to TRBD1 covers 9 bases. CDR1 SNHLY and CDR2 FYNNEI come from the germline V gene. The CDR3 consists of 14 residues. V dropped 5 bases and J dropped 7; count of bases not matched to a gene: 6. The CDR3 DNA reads TGTGCCAGCAGTATCACAGGGGGCAGACAGCCCCAGCATTTT. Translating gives CASSITGGRQPQHF.

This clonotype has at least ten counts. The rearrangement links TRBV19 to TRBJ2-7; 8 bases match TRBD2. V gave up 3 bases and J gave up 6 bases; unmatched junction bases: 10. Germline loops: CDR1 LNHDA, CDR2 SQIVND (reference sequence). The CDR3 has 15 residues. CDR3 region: CASSMGPGREAEQYF. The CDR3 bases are TGTGCCAGTAGTATGGGCCCCGGGAGGGAAGCCGAGCAGTACTTC.

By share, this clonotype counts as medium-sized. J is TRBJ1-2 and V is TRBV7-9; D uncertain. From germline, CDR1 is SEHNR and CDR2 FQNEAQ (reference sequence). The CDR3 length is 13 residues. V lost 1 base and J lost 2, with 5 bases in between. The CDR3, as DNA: TGTGCCAGCAGCTTAGGGGTGAACTATGGCTACACCTTC. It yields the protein CASSLGVNYGYTF.

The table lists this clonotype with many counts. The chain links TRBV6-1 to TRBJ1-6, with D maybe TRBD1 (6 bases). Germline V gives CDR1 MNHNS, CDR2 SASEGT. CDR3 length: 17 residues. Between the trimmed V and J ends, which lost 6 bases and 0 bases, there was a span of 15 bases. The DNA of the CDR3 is TGTGCCAGCAGGACACAGGGCGGGAGCTCCTATAATTCACCCCTCCACTTT. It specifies CASRTQGGSSYNSPLHF.

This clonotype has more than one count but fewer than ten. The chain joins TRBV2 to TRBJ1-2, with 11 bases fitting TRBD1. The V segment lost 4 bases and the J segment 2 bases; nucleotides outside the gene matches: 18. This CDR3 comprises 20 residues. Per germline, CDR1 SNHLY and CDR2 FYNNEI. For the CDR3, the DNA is TGTGCCAGCAGTGCTCCCCCGGGACAGGGGGGAAGCTTCTCCAACTATGGCTACACCTTC. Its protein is CASSAPPGQGGSFSNYGYTF.

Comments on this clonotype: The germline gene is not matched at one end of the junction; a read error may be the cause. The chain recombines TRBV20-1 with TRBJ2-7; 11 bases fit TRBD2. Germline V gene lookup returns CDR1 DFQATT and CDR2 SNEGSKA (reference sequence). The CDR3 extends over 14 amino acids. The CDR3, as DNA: TGCAGTGCCAGAGGTAGCGGGGGGGCCTACGAGCAGTACTTC. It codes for CSARGSGGAYEQYF.

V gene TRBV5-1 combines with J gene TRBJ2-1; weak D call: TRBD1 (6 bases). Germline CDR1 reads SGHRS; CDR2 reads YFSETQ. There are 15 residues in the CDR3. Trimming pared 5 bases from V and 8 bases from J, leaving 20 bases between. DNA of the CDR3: TGCGCCAGCAGTCATACCACAGGGCCAGGAGATGAGCAGTTCTTC. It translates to CASSHTTGPGDEQFF.

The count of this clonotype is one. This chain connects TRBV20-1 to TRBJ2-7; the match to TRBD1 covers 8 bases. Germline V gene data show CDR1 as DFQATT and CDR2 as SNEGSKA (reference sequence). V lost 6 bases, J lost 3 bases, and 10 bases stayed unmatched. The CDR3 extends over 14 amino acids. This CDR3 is CSASSQGTGYEQYF. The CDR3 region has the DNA TGCAGTGCCAGCAGCCAAGGGACAGGCTACGAGCAGTACTTC.

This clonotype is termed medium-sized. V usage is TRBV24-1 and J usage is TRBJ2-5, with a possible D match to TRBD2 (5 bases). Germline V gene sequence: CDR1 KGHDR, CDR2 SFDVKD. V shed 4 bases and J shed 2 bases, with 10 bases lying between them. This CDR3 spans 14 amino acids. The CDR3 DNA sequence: TGTGCCACCAGTGAGCCCGGGAAACAAGAGACCCAGTACTTC. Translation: CATSEPGKQETQYF.